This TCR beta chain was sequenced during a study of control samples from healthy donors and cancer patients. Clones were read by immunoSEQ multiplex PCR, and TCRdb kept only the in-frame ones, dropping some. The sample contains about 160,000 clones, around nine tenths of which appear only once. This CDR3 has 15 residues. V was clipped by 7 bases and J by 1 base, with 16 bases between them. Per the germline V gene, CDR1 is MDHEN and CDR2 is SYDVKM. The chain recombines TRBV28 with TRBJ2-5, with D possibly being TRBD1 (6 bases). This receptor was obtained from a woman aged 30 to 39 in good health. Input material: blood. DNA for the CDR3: TGTGCCAGCACCACCCGGGGCAGGGGCCAAGAGACCCAGTACTTC. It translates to CASTTRGRGQETQYF.